Below are 27 T cell receptor beta chains sequenced from a single sample in a study of control samples from healthy donors and cancer patients. The method was immunoSEQ multiplex PCR; TCRdb's version includes in-frame clones alone and lacks a portion of them. Of 40,000 to 55,000 clones in the sample, around 70% were seen once. The sequencing sample was made of formalin-fixed, paraffin-embedded tissue. Source of these receptors: a male donor with melanoma.

The V and J genes are TRBV3-1 (or the pseudogene TRBV3-2) and TRBJ1-6; perhaps TRBD1 as D (5 bases). Germline V gene lookup returns CDR1 LGHDT and CDR2 YNNKEL (reference sequence). V gave up 2 bases and J gave up 14 bases, with 13 bases separating them. The CDR3 sequence is 13 residues long. CDR3: CASSQLGVKALHF. Here the CDR3 DNA reads TGTGCCAGCAGCCAACTAGGGGTCAAAGCCCTCCACTTT.

Comment on this clone: The junction does not match germline at one end; this may be a read error. The V call is TRBV18, the J call TRBJ1-1, with D perhaps TRBD1 (6 bases). The CDR3 has 14 amino acids. Germline V lookup: CDR1 KGHSH, CDR2 LQKENI. The CDR3 region has the DNA TGTGCCAGCTCACCGGGGGCTCTGGACACTGAAGCTTTTTTT. This translates into CASSPGALDTEAFF.

The chain links TRBV6-4 to TRBJ1-3; D possibly corresponds to TRBD1 (5 bases). V dropped 6 bases and J dropped 0 bases, with 9 bases sitting between them. Germline assignment: CDR1 MRHNA and CDR2 SNTAGT. This CDR3 region has 14 residues. CDR3 sequence: CASSPGPSGNTIYF. The CDR3 DNA follows: TGTGCCAGCAGCCCGGGGCCCTCTGGAAACACCATATATTTT.

This rearrangement joins TRBV24-1 to TRBJ2-3; the D gene could be TRBD1 or TRBD2 (6 bases each). Germline values: CDR1 KGHDR, CDR2 SFDVKD. This CDR3 is 16 amino acids long. V dropped 0 bases and J dropped 2 bases, with 11 bases sitting between them. The CDR3, as DNA: TGTGCCACCAGTGATTTGGGGGGGCCTGACACAGATACGCAGTATTTT. Its translation is CATSDLGGPDTDTQYF.

This clone was found a few times. V usage is TRBV29-1 and J usage is TRBJ2-7; D unresolved. CDR1 and CDR2 from the germline V gene are SQVTM and ANQGSEA. Trimming stripped 3 bases from V and 6 bases from J, with 15 bases between. The CDR3 covers 13 residues. The DNA for the CDR3 is TGCAGCGTTGAGGGTTCGGGCGGCGCCGAGCAGTACTTC. The encoded protein is CSVEGSGGAEQYF.

The CDR3 loop is CASSRVGLPTYEQYF. The DNA of the CDR3 is TGTGCCAGCAGTCGAGTGGGACTACCTACCTACGAGCAGTACTTC. The chain recombines TRBV5-8 with TRBJ2-7; 7 nucleotides agree with TRBD2. The CDR3 loop spans 15 amino acids. With V trimmed by 5 bases and J by 2 bases, 10 bases remained unmatched. Per the germline V gene, CDR1 is SGHTS and CDR2 is YDEGEE.

V is TRBV6-6 and J is TRBJ2-1, with no clear D. CDR3 size: 12 residues. The V gene's germline CDR1 is MNHNY and CDR2 SVGAGI (reference sequence). Trimming cost V 8 bases and J 6 bases, with 11 bases left between them. CDR3 in DNA: TGTGCCAGCTGGATCTGGGGCAATGAGCAGTTCTTC. Amino acid sequence: CASWIWGNEQFF.

V is TRBV7-2 and J is TRBJ2-3; 12 nucleotides line up with TRBD2. Germline CDR1 SGHTA, CDR2 FQGNSA. CDR3 length: 15 amino acids. With V trimmed by 3 bases and J by 3 bases, 1 base remained unmatched. This CDR3 reads CASSFTSGGTDTQYF. For the CDR3, the DNA is TGTGCCAGCAGCTTTACTAGCGGGGGGACAGATACGCAGTATTTT. The full variable domain, rest sourced from reference TRBV7-2 and TRBJ2-3, is GAGVSQSPSNKVTEKGKDVELRCDPISGHTALYWYRQSLGQGLEFLIYFQGNSAPDKSGLPSDRFSAERTGGSVSTLTIQRTQQEDSAVYLCASSFTSGGTDTQYFGPGTRLTVL.

The chain has TRBV10-1 and TRBJ1-2; possible D gene TRBD1, 5 bases. The germline V and J ends were trimmed by 7 bases and 4 bases, with 28 bases remaining between them. CDR1 is WNHNN, CDR2 SYGVQD, per germline (reference sequence). The CDR3 is 18 amino acids. The CDR3 sequence: CASTHLAGHQKAIYGYTF. In DNA form, the CDR3 reads TGCGCCAGCACCCATCTCGCCGGACACCAGAAGGCGATCTATGGCTACACCTTC.

The chain is built from TRBV3-1 (or the pseudogene TRBV3-2) and TRBJ1-6, with D unresolved. The CDR3 loop spans 15 amino acids. Trimming shortened V by 6 bases and J by 7 bases, and 16 bases separated the two germline ends. Germline V CDR1 and CDR2: LGHDT, YNNKEL (reference sequence). The CDR3 nucleotides are TGTGCCAGCAGTCTCGCTTCCGGGCGGAATTCACCCCTCCACTTT. This codes for CASSLASGRNSPLHF.

The chain links TRBV7-9 to TRBJ1-1, with 7 bases identical to TRBD1. The germline V gene encodes CDR1 SEHNR and CDR2 FQNEAQ (reference sequence). The CDR3 length is 14 residues. The ends lost 3 bases at V and 2 bases at J; junction bases unmatched: 3. Here the CDR3 DNA reads TGTGCCAGCAGCTTCACAGGGGCCAACACTGAAGCTTTCTTT. It yields the protein CASSFTGANTEAFF.

The chain recombines TRBV12-3 or TRBV12-4 with TRBJ1-1; 8 positions agree with TRBD1. The CDR3 is 13 residues long. The junction had 6 bases not matched to a gene; V was cut back by 6 bases and J by 6 bases. CDR3 DNA: TGTGCCAGCAGACTAGGGACAGGAGCTGAAGCTTTCTTT. Translation gives CASRLGTGAEAFF.

This chain joins TRBV7-3 and TRBJ2-7; 11 bases align to TRBD2. Trimming took 5 bases from V and 7 from J; bases not matched to a gene: 13. Germline values: CDR1 SGHTA, CDR2 FQGTGA. The CDR3 loop spans 16 amino acids. The CDR3 here is CASSTPGLAAREEQYF. CDR3 nucleotides: TGTGCCAGCAGCACCCCGGGACTAGCGGCTCGGGAGGAGCAGTACTTC.

The chain couples TRBV6-6 to TRBJ1-2; 9 nucleotides align to TRBD1. The length of the CDR3 is 14 residues. Germline V gives CDR1 MNHNY, CDR2 SVGAGI (reference sequence). The trim removed 4 bases at V and 4 bases at J, leaving 4 bases unmatched. The CDR3 DNA reads as TGTGCCAGCAGTTCGGCGACAGGGGGCTATGGCTACACCTTC. Amino acid sequence: CASSSATGGYGYTF.

The chain is built from TRBV19 and TRBJ2-2, with TRBD1 identical over 8 bases. V lost 3 bases and J lost 5; bases outside the gene matches: 8. The germline CDR1 and CDR2 sequences are LNHDA and SQIVND (reference sequence). This CDR3 has 16 residues. The CDR3 loop is CASSMGRGRETGELFF. The CDR3 DNA follows: TGTGCCAGTAGTATGGGCAGGGGGCGCGAGACCGGGGAGCTGTTTTTT.

The rearrangement uses TRBV28 and TRBJ2-2, with a weak D call TRBD1 (6 bases). Looked up from germline, CDR1 is MDHEN and CDR2 is SYDVKM. The CDR3 length is 15 residues. V was shortened by 3 bases and J by 7 bases, with 15 bases between the two germline ends. The CDR3 region has the DNA TGTGCCAGCAGTTTGTTACAGGGTACCGGCGGGGAGCTGTTTTTT. Translation gives CASSLLQGTGGELFF.

This chain links TRBV7-2 with TRBJ2-7; 7 positions agree with TRBD2. The J segment lost 3 bases and the V segment lost 3 bases, leaving 8 bases of the junction unmatched. The CDR3 has 15 residues. CDR1 is SGHTA and CDR2 is FQGNSA in the germline V gene. CDR3 bases: TGTGCCAGCAGCTTTGTTTTGGGGGAGGGCTACGAGCAGTACTTC. Protein sequence: CASSFVLGEGYEQYF.

The rearrangement joins TRBV7-9 to TRBJ2-1; D unclear. This CDR3 comprises 16 residues. V lost 1 base, J lost 0 bases, and 10 bases lay in between. Germline V gives CDR1 SEHNR, CDR2 FQNEAQ (reference sequence). CDR3 nucleotide sequence: TGTGCCAGCAGCTTAGGGGCGAAGAGCTCCTACAATGAGCAGTTCTTC. Its translation is CASSLGAKSSYNEQFF.

This clone was seen ten or more times. Other nucleotide sequences in the sample specify the same CDR3. The rearrangement links TRBV28 to TRBJ1-4; D might be TRBD1 (6 bases). Trimming cost V 5 bases and J 10 bases, with 11 bases left between them. The germline gives CDR1 MDHEN, CDR2 SYDVKM. The CDR3 extends over 12 amino acids. The CDR3 reads CASSPPRGKLFF. In DNA, the CDR3 is TGTGCCAGCAGTCCGCCCAGGGGAAAACTGTTTTTT.

The table lists this clone with a count of one. This sequence joins TRBV5-1 and TRBJ2-5; 7 bases agree with TRBD1. V lost 3 bases, J lost 1 base, and 6 bases stayed unmatched. Germline assignment: CDR1 SGHRS and CDR2 YFSETQ. The CDR3 runs to 15 residues. The CDR3 region is CASSSEPGGQETQYF. The CDR3 DNA reads as TGCGCCAGCAGCTCGGAACCAGGGGGCCAAGAGACCCAGTACTTC.

The chain has TRBV2 and TRBJ2-2; 9 nucleotides align to TRBD1. This CDR3 comprises 14 residues. The V gene end was trimmed by 6 bases and the J gene end by 9 bases; junction bases not matched to a gene: 8. Per germline, CDR1 SNHLY and CDR2 FYNNEI. The CDR3 DNA is TGTGCCAGCAGAGCCTCGGGACAGGGCCGGGAGCTGTTTTTT. Its translation: CASRASGQGRELFF.

This clone has a single count. The V and J genes are TRBV7-9 and TRBJ1-3; possibly TRBD1 for D (5 bases). CDR3 length: 14 residues. Between the trimmed V and J ends, which lost 0 bases and 4 bases, there was a span of 7 bases. Germline assignment: CDR1 SEHNR and CDR2 FQNEAQ (reference sequence). The chain's CDR3 is CASSLAGDGNTIYF. DNA for the CDR3: TGTGCCAGCAGCTTAGCGGGGGACGGAAACACCATATATTTT.

The chain carries TRBV14 and TRBJ2-1, with TRBD1 matching 7 bases. The CDR3 covers 16 residues. Trimming took 0 bases from V and 3 from J; bases not matched to a gene: 5. Germline V gene lookup returns CDR1 SGHDN and CDR2 FVKESK. DNA for the CDR3: TGTGCCAGCAGCCAAGACAGAGGACAGGTCTACAATGAGCAGTTCTTC. Its protein product is CASSQDRGQVYNEQFF.

In nucleotides, the CDR3 is TGTGCCAGCAGCCCCAGGGAAGGTACGCAGTATTTT. Residues: CASSPREGTQYF. The rearrangement links TRBV5-4 to TRBJ2-3; tentative D call: TRBD1 (5 bases). This CDR3 comprises 12 residues. The ends were cut back, 4 bases at V and 8 bases at J, with 11 bases in the middle. Germline loops: CDR1 SGHNT, CDR2 YYREEE (reference sequence).

The DNA for the CDR3 is TGTGCCAGCAGCCAAGTAGGGGGGCACGAGCAGTACTTC. This codes for CASSQVGGHEQYF. The V gene is TRBV4-2, the J gene TRBJ2-7; D could derive from TRBD1 or TRBD2 (6 bases each). Trimming took 1 base from V and 5 from J, leaving 9 bases between them. The CDR3 loop spans 13 amino acids. The germline gives CDR1 LGHNA, CDR2 YNFKEQ.

Written as DNA, the CDR3 is TGTGCCAGCAGTTTATGGTCTAGCGGGCCCCGGAGCAATGAGCAGTTCTTC. It is translated as CASSLWSSGPRSNEQFF. The chain is built from TRBV27 and TRBJ2-1, with 8 bases identical to TRBD2. Germline assignment: CDR1 MNHEY and CDR2 SMNVEV (reference sequence). V lost 1 base to trimming and J lost 6 bases; unmatched junction nucleotides: 11. CDR3 length: 17 amino acids.

The CDR3 DNA is TGTGCCAGCAGTTACTCGAAGGACAGGGGCCACAATGAGCAGTTCTTC. This sequence encodes CASSYSKDRGHNEQFF. The chain combines TRBV6-6 with TRBJ2-1; 9 bases are shared with TRBD1. V dropped 0 bases and J dropped 5; count of bases not matched to a gene: 5. The CDR3 is made up of 16 amino acids. Germline values: CDR1 MNHNY, CDR2 SVGAGI (reference sequence).